This T cell receptor (beta chain) came from a study of human T cells and chemical hapten exposure. Trimming took 0 bases from V and 3 from J, leaving 13 bases between them. The CDR3 covers 16 residues. This clonotype was found a few times. The time point was: patch test 3, about 24 weeks after DPC sensitization. The treatment denotes: therapeutic diphenylcyclopropenone sensitization with weekly scalp DPC. One entry per CDR3 protein, called by TCRdb with MiXCR from the RACE reads. The data contain about 97,000 distinct CDR3 sequences, roughly a quarter of them singletons. This clonotype originated in a man aged 35-49 years with alopecia areata. Some clones in this sample may be carry-over from other donors' samples. V gene TRBV12-3 or TRBV12-4 combines with J gene TRBJ2-3; D remains unclear. Specimen: whole blood, collected in connection with sensitization to the hapten diphenylcyclopropenone (DPC). The CDR3 nucleotides are TGTGCCAGCAGTTTAGCGACAATAGCTGGAACAGATACGCAGTATTTT. The encoded protein is CASSLATIAGTDTQYF.